Described below is a single TCR beta chain sequence and its context. Its antigen is currently unknown. The protocol was immunoSEQ multiplex PCR, while the TCRdb copy is restricted to in-frame clones and leaves out a portion. The table lists around 1.1 million clones, approximately 80% of them singletons. The CDR3 sequence is 13 residues long. Trimming pared 1 base from V and 8 bases from J, leaving 12 bases between. Germline V gives CDR1 SGHAT, CDR2 FQNNGV. These data come from a study of shared clonotypes between healthy human individuals. General observations from the study: Tissue TCR repertoires likely differ from these blood-only repertoires.

The sequencing sample was made of memory CD4+ T cells from PBMCs. Stated subset: CD45RA-negative fraction. The receptor was isolated from a man aged 18-30 years in good health. Some clones in this sample may be carry-over from other donors' samples. The genes are TRBV11-2 and TRBJ2-7; D is unclear. CDR3: CASSLGRTEKQYF. CDR3 in DNA: TGTGCCAGCAGCTTAGGGCGTACAGAAAAGCAGTACTTC.